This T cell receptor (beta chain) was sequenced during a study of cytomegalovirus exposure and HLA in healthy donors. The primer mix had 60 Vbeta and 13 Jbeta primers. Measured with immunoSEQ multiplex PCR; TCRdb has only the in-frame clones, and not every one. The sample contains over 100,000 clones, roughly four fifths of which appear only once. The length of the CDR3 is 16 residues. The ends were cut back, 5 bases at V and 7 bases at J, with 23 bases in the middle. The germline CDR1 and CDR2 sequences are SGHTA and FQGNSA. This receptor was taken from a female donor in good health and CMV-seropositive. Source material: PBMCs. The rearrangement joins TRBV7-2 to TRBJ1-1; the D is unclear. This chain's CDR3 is CASSPYEARTGGEAFF. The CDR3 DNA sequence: TGTGCCAGCAGCCCATACGAAGCGCGAACTGGCGGTGAAGCTTTCTTT.